Shown below are 10 T cell receptor beta chains from a single sample sequenced in a study of lymphopenia after photon versus proton radiotherapy. Method: immunoSEQ multiplex PCR; TCRdb's copy keeps in-frame clones and lacks some. The sample holds 150,000 to 200,000 clones; 80% to 90% are singletons and the top ten take approximately 4.6%. Sequenced material: peripheral blood, taken from a patient treated with photon-based radiotherapy. The receptors stem from a man aged 50-59 years with gastric cancer.

The rearrangement joins TRBV5-1 to TRBJ2-3, with a weak D call TRBD2 (5 bases). CDR1 is SGHRS and CDR2 is YFSETQ in the germline V gene. This CDR3 has 16 residues. V was pared by 0 bases and J by 2 bases, with 13 bases between. For the CDR3, the DNA is TGCGCCAGCAGCTTGGTAGCCGGGCGGGTCACAGATACGCAGTATTTT. The encoded protein is CASSLVAGRVTDTQYF. The full variable domain, rest sourced from reference TRBV5-1 and TRBJ2-3, is KAGVTQTPRYLIKTRGQQVTLSCSPISGHRSVSWYQQTPGQGLQFLFEYFSETQRNKGNFPGRFSGRQFSNSRSEMNVSTLELGDSALYLCASSLVAGRVTDTQYFGPGTRLTVL.

The chain carries TRBV2 and TRBJ2-7; D unresolved. This CDR3 spans 13 amino acids. The germline gives CDR1 SNHLY, CDR2 FYNNEI. The V end was cut by 2 bases, the J end by 5 bases, with 10 bases between. The CDR3 is CASSEFLTHEQYF. The CDR3 nucleotides are TGTGCCAGCAGTGAATTTCTTACCCACGAGCAGTACTTC.

This sequence joins TRBV5-1 and TRBJ2-7; possibly TRBD1 or TRBD2 for D (6 bases each). Per the germline V gene, CDR1 is SGHRS and CDR2 is YFSETQ. Between the trimmed V and J ends, which lost 0 bases and 2 bases, there was a span of 12 bases. The CDR3 totals 15 residues. CDR3 bases: TGCGCCAGCAGCTTGGTGGGGGGACACCCCTACGAGCAGTACTTC. Residues: CASSLVGGHPYEQYF.

V is TRBV5-1 and J is TRBJ2-7; D not resolved. Trimming took off 0 bases at V and 1 base at J, with 8 bases between the two ends. CDR1 and CDR2 from the germline V gene are SGHRS and YFSETQ. This CDR3 has 14 amino acids. For the CDR3, the DNA is TGCGCCAGCAGCTTGGCCGACCGGTCCTACGAGCAGTACTTC. Translating gives CASSLADRSYEQYF.

This CDR3 reads CASSLGWTQYF. The CDR3, as DNA: TGTGCCAGCAGCTTGGGGTGGACGCAGTATTTT. J is TRBJ2-3 and V is TRBV11-2; D is unresolved. Trimming removed 3 bases from V and 9 bases from J, with 7 bases in between. Per the germline V gene, CDR1 is SGHAT and CDR2 is FQNNGV. This CDR3 has 11 amino acids.

The V call is TRBV9, the J call TRBJ2-1; 15 bases align to TRBD2. The CDR3 runs 17 residues. V lost 0 bases, J lost 6 bases, and 4 bases stayed unmatched. CDR1 is SGDLS, CDR2 YYNGEE, per germline. CDR3 in amino acids: CASSVGTSGRVGNEQFF. The CDR3 DNA is TGTGCCAGCAGCGTAGGGACTAGCGGGAGGGTGGGCAATGAGCAGTTCTTC. The full variable domain, completed using reference TRBV9 and TRBJ2-1, is DSGVTQTPKHLITATGQRVTLRCSPRSGDLSVYWYQQSLDQGLQFLIQYYNGEERAKGNILERFSAQQFPDLHSELNLSSLELGDSALYFCASSVGTSGRVGNEQFFGPGTRLTVL.

The chain recombines TRBV28 with TRBJ2-2; D possibly corresponds to TRBD2 (6 bases). The V gene lost 3 bases and the J gene lost 0 bases, with 8 bases spanning the gap. This CDR3 is 15 amino acids long. Germline assignment: CDR1 MDHEN and CDR2 SYDVKM. The CDR3, as DNA: TGTGCCAGCAGTTTGGAGGGTACGAACACCGGGGAGCTGTTTTTT. This codes for CASSLEGTNTGELFF. The whole variable domain, filled in from reference TRBV28 and TRBJ2-2, reads DVKVTQSSRYLVKRTGEKVFLECVQDMDHENMFWYRQDPGLGLRLIYFSYDVKMKEKGDIPEGYSVSREKKERFSLILESASTNQTSMYLCASSLEGTNTGELFFGEGSRLTVL.

This clone has just one count. The V call is TRBV11-3, the J call TRBJ1-1; a possible D gene is TRBD1 (5 bases). V was trimmed by 3 bases and J by 1 base, leaving 9 bases between them. Germline CDR1 is SGHNT and CDR2 is YENEEA. This CDR3 region has 14 residues. CDR3 region: CASSLGTGNTEAFF. The CDR3 nucleotides are TGTGCCAGCAGCTTGGGGACGGGGAACACTGAAGCTTTCTTT. The variable domain in full, completed from reference TRBV11-3 and TRBJ1-1, reads EAGVVQSPRYKIIEKKQPVAFWCNPISGHNTLYWYLQNLGQGPELLIRYENEEAVDDSQLPKDRFSAERLKGVDSTLKIQPAELGDSAVYLCASSLGTGNTEAFFGQGTRLTVV.

The chain links TRBV21-1 to TRBJ1-1; the D segment call TRBD1 is taken from the table without a DNA check. TRBV21-1 is marked as a pseudogene. CDR3 size: 16 residues. The CDR3 sequence: CASSKAHRREGAEAFF. Written as DNA, the CDR3 is TGTGCCAGCAGCAAAGCGCATCGCAGGGAAGGAGCTGAAGCTTTCTTT.

The CDR3 here is CASSVRTGDRYTF. CDR3 in DNA: TGTGCCAGCTCAGTTCGGACAGGGGACCGCTACACCTTC. The chain combines TRBV18 with TRBJ1-2, with TRBD1 matching 9 bases. This CDR3 contains 13 residues. Germline assignment: CDR1 KGHSH and CDR2 LQKENI. J was trimmed by 9 bases and V by 5 bases; bases with no gene match: 7.